Listed below are T cell receptor beta chains from one sample, sequenced in a study of Graves' ophthalmopathy and Graves' hyperthyroidism. TCRdb passed the multiplex PCR reads through MiXCR, listing each CDR3 protein once. The sample comprises around 1,000,000 distinct CDR3 sequences, 35% to 40% of which are singletons, and approximately 10% rests with the top ten. Sequencing was done on a sample of peripheral blood or thyroid tissue (not recorded which). The source of these receptors is an adult man with Graves' hyperthyroidism. Each CDR3 is given with its conserved first and last residue. A D gene is named only where the DNA matches it firmly. The listing skips clone size in some rows; elsewhere it reads once, few, many or a size class.

abundance: NA; d_gene: TRBD2; v_gene: TRBV9; j_gene: TRBJ2-7; CDR3aa: CASSAGGVQYF; CDR3nt: TGTGCCAGCAGCGCCGGGGGGGTGCAGTACTTC
abundance: few; d_gene: NA; v_gene: TRBV6-5; j_gene: TRBJ1-2; CDR3aa: CASSYSGGTLYGYTF; CDR3nt: TGTGCCAGCAGTTACTCTGGTGGGACCCTCTATGGCTACACCTTC
abundance: many; d_gene: NA; v_gene: TRBV10-3; j_gene: TRBJ2-5; CDR3aa: CAISVERRSETQYF; CDR3nt: TGTGCCATCAGTGTGGAGAGGCGGTCAGAGACCCAGTACTTC
abundance: many; d_gene: TRBD2; v_gene: TRBV5-1; j_gene: TRBJ2-2; CDR3aa: CASSISGGALRELFF; CDR3nt: TGCGCCAGCAGCATAAGCGGGGGGGCTCTTCGGGAGCTGTTTTTT
abundance: NA; d_gene: NA; v_gene: TRBV5-1; j_gene: TRBJ2-2; CDR3aa: CASSFGKSTGELFF; CDR3nt: TGCGCCAGCAGCTTTGGGAAGAGCACCGGGGAGCTGTTTTTT
abundance: NA; d_gene: TRBD1; v_gene: TRBV29-1; j_gene: TRBJ2-7; CDR3aa: CSVRPGQGTGSYEQYF; CDR3nt: TGCAGCGTTCGCCCTGGACAGGGGACTGGTTCCTACGAGCAGTACTTC
abundance: many; d_gene: NA; v_gene: TRBV2; j_gene: TRBJ2-2; CDR3aa: CASSEYRTNTGELFF; CDR3nt: TGTGCCAGCAGTGAATACAGGACGAACACCGGGGAGCTGTTTTTT
abundance: NA; d_gene: NA; v_gene: TRBV3-1; j_gene: TRBJ1-1; CDR3aa: CASSPDAASEAFF; CDR3nt: TGTGCCAGCAGCCCTGATGCGGCTTCGGAAGCTTTCTTT
abundance: NA; d_gene: NA; v_gene: TRBV10-3; j_gene: TRBJ1-2; CDR3aa: CAISYSSTNNYGYTF; CDR3nt: TGTGCCATCAGTTACTCGAGCACTAATAACTATGGCTACACCTTC
abundance: NA; d_gene: NA; v_gene: TRBV30; j_gene: TRBJ1-5; CDR3aa: CAWGRNSNQPQHF; CDR3nt: TGTGCCTGGGGGCGGAATAGCAATCAGCCCCAGCATTTT
abundance: NA; d_gene: NA; v_gene: TRBV7-9; j_gene: TRBJ2-5; CDR3aa: CASSSQWGARETQYF; CDR3nt: TGTGCCAGCAGCTCACAGTGGGGGGCACGGGAGACCCAGTACTTC
abundance: few; d_gene: NA; v_gene: TRBV20-1; j_gene: TRBJ1-5; CDR3aa: CSARVPGERVGNQPQHF; CDR3nt: TGCAGTGCTAGAGTACCAGGGGAACGTGTTGGCAATCAGCCCCAGCATTTT
abundance: few; d_gene: NA; v_gene: TRBV12-3/TRBV12-4; j_gene: TRBJ1-3; CDR3aa: CASSPRYSGNTIYF; CDR3nt: TGTGCCAGCAGCCCCCGGTACTCTGGAAACACCATATATTTT
abundance: NA; d_gene: TRBD1; v_gene: TRBV14; j_gene: TRBJ1-1; CDR3aa: CASSPRTGVENTEAFF; CDR3nt: TGTGCCAGCTCACCTCGGACAGGAGTTGAAAACACTGAAGCTTTCTTT
abundance: NA; d_gene: NA; v_gene: TRBV7-6; j_gene: TRBJ2-5; CDR3aa: CASSQDLGYQETQYF; CDR3nt: TGCGCCAGCAGCCAAGATTTAGGGTACCAAGAGACCCAGTACTTC
abundance: NA; d_gene: NA; v_gene: TRBV5-1; j_gene: TRBJ2-7; CDR3aa: CASSLGTGGLDEQYF; CDR3nt: TGCGCCAGCAGCTTGGGGACCGGGGGGCTGGACGAGCAGTACTTC
abundance: few; d_gene: NA; v_gene: TRBV7-2; j_gene: TRBJ2-5; CDR3aa: CASSLSVQTQYF; CDR3nt: TGTGCCAGCAGCTTAAGTGTCCAGACCCAGTACTTC
abundance: many; d_gene: NA; v_gene: TRBV10-3; j_gene: TRBJ1-4; CDR3aa: CAISESSYDEKLFF; CDR3nt: TGTGCCATCAGTGAGTCCAGTTATGATGAAAAACTGTTTTTT
abundance: NA; d_gene: NA; v_gene: TRBV7-2; j_gene: TRBJ2-5; CDR3aa: CASSLAPAEAQYF; CDR3nt: TGTGCCAGCAGCTTAGCCCCAGCTGAGGCCCAGTACTTC
abundance: NA; d_gene: NA; v_gene: TRBV9; j_gene: TRBJ1-2; CDR3aa: CASSVDNSPGYTF; CDR3nt: TGTGCCAGCAGCGTCGACAATTCCCCTGGCTACACCTTC
abundance: many; d_gene: TRBD1; v_gene: TRBV5-1; j_gene: TRBJ2-5; CDR3aa: CASSARTLEDRAQETQYF; CDR3nt: TGCGCCAGCAGCGCGCGGACCCTCGAGGACAGGGCCCAAGAGACCCAGTACTTC
abundance: NA; d_gene: NA; v_gene: TRBV29-1; j_gene: TRBJ1-4; CDR3aa: CSVDSLAGVKLFF; CDR3nt: TGCAGCGTTGACTCCCTAGCGGGAGTAAAACTGTTTTTT
abundance: once; d_gene: NA; v_gene: TRBV24-1; j_gene: TRBJ1-3; CDR3aa: CATSDGDLYSGNTIYF; CDR3nt: TGTGCCACCAGTGATGGGGACTTGTACTCTGGAAACACCATATATTTT
abundance: NA; d_gene: NA; v_gene: TRBV7-3; j_gene: TRBJ1-4; CDR3aa: CASSLKKVGGPTNEKLFF; CDR3nt: TGTGCCAGCAGCTTAAAAAAGGTCGGGGGGCCAACTAATGAAAAACTGTTTTTT
abundance: NA; d_gene: NA; v_gene: TRBV25-1; j_gene: TRBJ2-3; CDR3aa: CASSELGFSLGDTQYF; CDR3nt: TGTGCCAGCAGTGAACTCGGTTTCTCCCTTGGGGATACGCAGTATTTT
abundance: few; d_gene: TRBD1; v_gene: TRBV7-3; j_gene: TRBJ2-2; CDR3aa: CASSAQGAGELFF; CDR3nt: TGTGCCAGCAGCGCACAGGGGGCCGGGGAGCTGTTTTTT
abundance: NA; d_gene: TRBD1; v_gene: TRBV19; j_gene: TRBJ2-1; CDR3aa: CASRPGQGGEQFF; CDR3nt: TGTGCCAGCAGACCGGGACAGGGAGGTGAGCAGTTCTTC